These 6 T cell receptor beta chains were all obtained from the same sample, sequenced in a study of T cell clonality in common variable immunodeficiency. No antigen has been assigned to these receptors. Assay: immunoSEQ multiplex PCR; the TCRdb copy retains only in-frame clones and omits some. The sample was found to contain roughly 30,000 clones, and every one recurs. Study-level results: In common variable immunodeficiency, TCR beta chains reportedly carried fewer deletions and N-nucleotide insertions.

Sequencing was performed on peripheral blood mononuclear cells. The receptors were sampled from a human donor with common variable immunodeficiency.

In its sample, this clone was seen many times. The CDR3 end falls 3 residues outside the read, so it is completed with the germline J gene. This sequence joins TRBV7-8 and TRBJ2-7; no firm D call. The V and J ends lost 3 bases and 6 bases respectively, with 12 bases between them. The CDR3 has 13 amino acids. CDR1 is SGHVS and CDR2 is FQNEAQ in the germline V gene. The CDR3 spells CASSFGPLSEQYF. Partial CDR3 DNA: TGTGCCAGCAGCTTTGGGCCCCTCAGCGAG.

As to this clone: The observed sequence ends 3 residues before the CDR3 terminus, with the missing tail filled in from the germline J gene. This chain links TRBV6-4 with TRBJ2-2; tentatively, D is TRBD2 (5 bases). The V and J ends lost 4 bases and 5 bases respectively, with 5 bases between them. This CDR3 has 12 residues. Per germline, CDR1 MRHNA and CDR2 SNTAGT. The DNA read from the CDR3 is TGTGCCAGCAGTGCGGGGACCGGGGAG. This gives the protein CASSAGTGE. The whole CDR3 protein reads CASSAGTGELFF.

Note on this clone: The CDR3 extends 3 residues past the end of the read, so its final part is completed from the germline J gene. The chain combines TRBV19 with TRBJ2-5; 8 nucleotides line up with TRBD1. V shed 4 bases, J shed 1 base, and the junction held 2 bases outside the gene matches. The CDR3 has 14 amino acids. Germline V gene sequence: CDR1 LNHDA, CDR2 SQIVND (reference sequence). The part of the CDR3 DNA that was read is TGTGCCAGTAGTACACAGGGGGTCCAAGAGACC. Protein: CASSTQGVQET. The full CDR3 is CASSTQGVQETQYF.

The sample holds many counts of this clone. The CDR3 end falls 3 residues outside the read, so it is completed with the germline J gene. The chain carries TRBV18 and TRBJ2-1; 10 bases match TRBD2. The CDR3 covers 16 residues. With V trimmed by 6 bases and J by 3 bases, 8 bases remained unmatched. CDR1 is KGHSH, CDR2 LQKENI, per germline. The CDR3 bases that were read are TGTGCCAGCTCGCTTATAGCGGGGGGTAACTACAATGAG. Amino acids: CASSLIAGGNYNE. The whole CDR3 sequence reads CASSLIAGGNYNEQFF.

This clone was observed many times. The read terminates 3 residues before the CDR3 end, so the remaining end is supplied by the germline J gene. V and J are TRBV20-1 and TRBJ2-3; possibly TRBD2 for D (6 bases). Germline lookup yields CDR1 DFQATT and CDR2 SNEGSKA (reference sequence). The CDR3 covers 16 residues. Trimming shortened V by 1 base and J by 1 base, and 15 bases separated the two germline ends. Incomplete CDR3 DNA: TGCAGTGCTAGAGTTCCGTGGGAGCGGGGCACAGATACG. Amino acid sequence: CSARVPWERGTDT. The full CDR3 reads CSARVPWERGTDTQYF.

This clone was counted only a few times. The missing CDR3 end, 3 residues past where the read stops, is filled in from the germline J gene. The chain joins TRBV5-1 to TRBJ1-3, with a weak D call TRBD1 (5 bases). CDR1 and CDR2 from the germline V gene are SGHRS and YFSETQ. This CDR3 has 12 amino acids. CDR3 sequence: CASSLGHDAIYF. The CDR3 bases that were read are TGCGCCAGCAGCCTCGGACATGACGCC.